This TCR beta chain originates from a study of shared clonotypes between healthy human individuals (dated by TCRdb to 2020 to 2021). A note on the overall study: A couple of women and a few men aged 18 to 49 years were included in the cohort. For each donor, CD4 naive and CD4 memory were each run on three plates, CD8 naive on two plates, and CD8 memory on one plate. To estimate repertoire size and how much clonotype sharing occurs between individuals, the study deeply sequenced the blood TCR repertoires of about five healthy adults. To increase sequencing depth and limit assay-specific biases, different laboratories used diverse techniques to prepare libraries and sequence TCR repertoires. Leukapheresis yielded between about 0.8 and 9.5 billion PBMCs per donor.

Using the deep immunoSEQ assay, multiplex PCR amplified TCR CDR3 regions from genomic DNA. Extracted genomic DNA from each cell subset was distributed evenly across all wells of several immunoSEQ 96-well plates, and each plate was treated as a replicate. For sorted subsets, each replicate PCR was loaded with roughly 190 ng genomic DNA, equivalent to approximately 33,000 T cell genomes. Purified libraries were measured with a Qubit 3.0 fluorometer, size-checked on a Bioanalyzer 2100, and measured again with the KAPA Library Quantification kit. Every immunoSEQ 96-well plate was sequenced on a dedicated single-read 150-cycle Illumina NextSeq 550 flow cell. For the original study's pipeline: The immunoSEQ output contained only junctional sequences without quality scores, so filtering could not match that applied to full-length reads. Sequences were annotated with PyIR, a Python wrapper for IgBLAST v1.9, and V/J genes and CDR3 were assigned using IMGT germline references. Reads were filtered out if the reads had weak V/J assignments (E-value above 1e-6), no CDR3, stop codons, out-of-frame junctions, or ambiguous translated residues. A V3J clonotype was defined by an identical inferred V gene, J gene, and CDR3 amino acid sequence. The percentage overlap between two repertoires was calculated by dividing the number of shared unique clonotypes by the size of the smaller repertoire. Three approaches were used to assess repertoire richness: RTK rarefaction, the Chao1 estimator, and Recon v2.1 estimates of unobserved clonotypes. For all TCRbeta clonotypes obtained by the gDNA method from a few donors, generation probabilities were computed with OLGA. Drawn from immuneACCESS, this table holds only the in-frame rearrangements with V and J called that TCRdb kept. Clones are partly lost; checked studies trace under half to an unresolved V gene and leave the rest unexplained. The DNA was the basis for D and trimming; V, J and clone size are from that table. The sample table lists 2,100,000 or so clones, almost 96% of them with a count of one. The top ten clones comprise approximately 0.13% of the sample.

For CDR1 and CDR2, the germline V gene lists SGHRS and YFSETQ. V drops 1 base and J drops 4 bases, leaving 9 bases in between. Including cysteine and phenylalanine, the CDR3 has 13 amino acids. The retained sequence is limited to the CDR3, 39 bases, with the frame set at the first base. This clone was recorded only once. Its antigen has not been determined. No base quality values were provided; no much bigger clone lies one nucleotide off. Within the sample, other DNA sequences also encode this same CDR3. Healthy HIV-negative adults with no recently reported acute infections or vaccinations were included as donors. All donors were Caucasian adults living in Nashville, Tennessee, USA. CD4+ T cells were enriched by magnetic negative selection, after which naive cells were positively selected on CD45RA and the negative fraction was taken as the memory subset. After blood collection by leukapheresis, PBMCs were isolated using Ficoll-Histopaque density gradient centrifugation and then cryopreserved in the vapor phase of liquid nitrogen. Purity and quantity of every magnetically sorted T cell population were checked by analytical flow cytometry. Each sorted fraction had its genomic DNA isolated and then quantified by UV absorbance on a Nanodrop 2000c.

Overall study results and their limits: Clonotypes shared by all four sorted-subset donors showed higher generation probabilities than non-shared clonotypes. Rarefaction of sorted-subset datasets indicated incomplete sequencing despite the large sequencing depth. Because the study included only a small number of donors, the genetic and exposure-history diversity represented was limited. Only blood was sampled, and tissue TCR repertoires likely differ from those in blood. When a few donors were compared, the shared fraction of clonotypes was about 5% for naive CD4, 3.5% to 4% for naive CD8, about 2.4% for memory CD4, and about 0.36% for memory CD8. Pairwise subsampling led to the expectation that sequencing depth would affect the degree of clonotype sharing among donors. Estimated clonotype richness was generally larger for naive than for memory subsets.

The origin of this receptor is a young man in good health. The sequence links TRBV5-1 to TRBJ2-7; tentative D gene TRBD2, with 5 bases matching. Sequences were obtained from naive CD4+ T cells sorted from blood. According to the study, the label for this sample's cell subset or site signals: CD45RA+ positively selected. The bases are TGCGCCAGCAGCTTGACTAGTACGTACGAGCAGTACTTC. Translation gives CASSLTSTYEQYF.